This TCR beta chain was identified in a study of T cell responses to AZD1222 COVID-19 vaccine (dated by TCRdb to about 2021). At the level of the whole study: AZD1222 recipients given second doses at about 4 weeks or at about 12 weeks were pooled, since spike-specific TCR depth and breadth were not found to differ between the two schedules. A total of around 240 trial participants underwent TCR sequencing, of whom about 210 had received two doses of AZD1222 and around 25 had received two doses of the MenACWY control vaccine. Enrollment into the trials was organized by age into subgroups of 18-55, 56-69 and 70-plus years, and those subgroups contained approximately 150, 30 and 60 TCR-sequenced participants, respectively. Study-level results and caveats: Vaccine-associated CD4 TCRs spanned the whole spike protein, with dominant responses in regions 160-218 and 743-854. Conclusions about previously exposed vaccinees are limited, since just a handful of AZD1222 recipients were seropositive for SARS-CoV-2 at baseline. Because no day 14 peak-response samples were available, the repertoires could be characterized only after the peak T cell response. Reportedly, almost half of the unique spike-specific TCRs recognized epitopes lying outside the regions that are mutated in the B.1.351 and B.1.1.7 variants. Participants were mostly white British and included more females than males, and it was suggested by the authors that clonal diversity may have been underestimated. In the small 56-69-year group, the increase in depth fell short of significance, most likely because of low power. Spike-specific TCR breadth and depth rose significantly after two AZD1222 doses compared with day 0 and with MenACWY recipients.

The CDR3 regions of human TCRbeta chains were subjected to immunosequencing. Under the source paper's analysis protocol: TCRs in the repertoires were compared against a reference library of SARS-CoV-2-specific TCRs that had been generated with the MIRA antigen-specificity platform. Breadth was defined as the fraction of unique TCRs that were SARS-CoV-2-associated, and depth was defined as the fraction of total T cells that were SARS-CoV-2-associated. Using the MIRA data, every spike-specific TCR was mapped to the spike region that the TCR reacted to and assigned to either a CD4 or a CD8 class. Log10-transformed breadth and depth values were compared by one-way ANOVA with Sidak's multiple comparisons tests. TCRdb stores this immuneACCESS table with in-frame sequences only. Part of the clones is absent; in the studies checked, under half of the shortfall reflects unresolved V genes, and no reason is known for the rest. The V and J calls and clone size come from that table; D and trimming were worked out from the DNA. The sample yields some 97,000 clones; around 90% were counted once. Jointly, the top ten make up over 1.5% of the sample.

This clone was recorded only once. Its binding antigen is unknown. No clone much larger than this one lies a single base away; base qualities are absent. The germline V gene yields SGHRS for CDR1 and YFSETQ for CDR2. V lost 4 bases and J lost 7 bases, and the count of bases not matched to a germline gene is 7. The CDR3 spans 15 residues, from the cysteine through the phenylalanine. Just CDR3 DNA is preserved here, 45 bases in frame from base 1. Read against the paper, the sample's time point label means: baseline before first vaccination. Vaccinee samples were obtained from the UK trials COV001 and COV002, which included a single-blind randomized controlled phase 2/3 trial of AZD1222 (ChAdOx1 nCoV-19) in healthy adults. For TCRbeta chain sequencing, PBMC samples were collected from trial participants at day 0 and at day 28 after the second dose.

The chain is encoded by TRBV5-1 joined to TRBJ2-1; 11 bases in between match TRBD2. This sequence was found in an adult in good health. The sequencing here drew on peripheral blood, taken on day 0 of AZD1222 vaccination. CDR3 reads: CASSKLAGVGNEQFF. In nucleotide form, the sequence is TGCGCCAGCAGCAAACTAGCGGGAGTCGGGAATGAGCAGTTCTTC.